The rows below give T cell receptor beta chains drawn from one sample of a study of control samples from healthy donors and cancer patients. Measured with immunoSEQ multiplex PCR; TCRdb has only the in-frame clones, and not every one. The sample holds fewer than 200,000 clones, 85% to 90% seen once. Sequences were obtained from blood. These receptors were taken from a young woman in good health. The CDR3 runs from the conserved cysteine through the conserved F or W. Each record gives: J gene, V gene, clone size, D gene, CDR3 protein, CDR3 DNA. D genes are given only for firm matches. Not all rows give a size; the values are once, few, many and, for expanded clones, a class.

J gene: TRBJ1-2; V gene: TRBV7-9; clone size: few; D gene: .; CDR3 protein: CASSLDSANYGYTF; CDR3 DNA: TGTGCCAGCAGCTTAGACTCAGCCAACTATGGCTACACCTTC
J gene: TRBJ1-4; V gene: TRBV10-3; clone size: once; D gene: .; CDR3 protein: CAISEGFQEKLFF; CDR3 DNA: TGTGCCATCAGTGAAGGGTTCCAGGAAAAACTGTTTTTT
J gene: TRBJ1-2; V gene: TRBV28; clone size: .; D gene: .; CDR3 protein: CASSTDRFYTF; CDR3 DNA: TGTGCCAGCAGCACCGACAGGTTCTACACCTTC
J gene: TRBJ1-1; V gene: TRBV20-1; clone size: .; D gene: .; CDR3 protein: CSARRTGEAFF; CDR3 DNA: TGCAGTGCTAGGAGGACGGGTGAAGCTTTCTTT
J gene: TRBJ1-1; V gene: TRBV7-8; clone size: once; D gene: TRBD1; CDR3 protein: CASRRTGGINTEAFF; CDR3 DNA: TGTGCCAGCAGAAGGACAGGCGGAATTAACACTGAAGCTTTCTTT
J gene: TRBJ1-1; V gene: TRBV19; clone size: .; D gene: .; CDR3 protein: CASSTFAGAGGNTEAFF; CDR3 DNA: TGTGCCAGTAGTACCTTTGCCGGGGCGGGCGGGAACACTGAAGCTTTCTTT
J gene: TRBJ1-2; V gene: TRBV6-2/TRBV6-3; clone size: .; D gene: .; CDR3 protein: CASSYSPGLGGYTF; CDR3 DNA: TGTGCCAGCAGTTACTCGCCCGGGTTGGGTGGCTACACCTTC
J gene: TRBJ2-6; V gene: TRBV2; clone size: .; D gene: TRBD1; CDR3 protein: CASSVRTGGTGANVLTF; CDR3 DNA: TGTGCCAGCAGTGTTAGGACAGGGGGTACCGGGGCCAACGTCCTGACTTTC
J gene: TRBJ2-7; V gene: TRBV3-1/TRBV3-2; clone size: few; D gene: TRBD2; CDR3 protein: CASSQGTSGSEQYF; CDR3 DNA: TGTGCCAGCAGCCAAGGGACTAGCGGGAGCGAGCAGTACTTC
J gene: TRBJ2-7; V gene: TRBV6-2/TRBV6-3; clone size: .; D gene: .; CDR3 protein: CASSYDKRLDYEQYF; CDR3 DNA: TGTGCCAGCAGTTACGACAAACGATTAGACTACGAGCAGTACTTC
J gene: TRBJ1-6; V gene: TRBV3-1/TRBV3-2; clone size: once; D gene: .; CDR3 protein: CASSQVVANSPLHF; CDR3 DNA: TGTGCCAGCAGCCAAGTGGTTGCTAATTCACCCCTCCACTTT
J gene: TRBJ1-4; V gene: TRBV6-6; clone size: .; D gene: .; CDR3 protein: CASSSAGSRGEKLFF; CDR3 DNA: TGTGCCAGCAGTTCAGCAGGGTCCCGGGGCGAAAAACTGTTTTTT
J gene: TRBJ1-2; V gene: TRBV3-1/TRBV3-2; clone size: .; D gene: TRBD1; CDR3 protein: CASSPNRGPYYGYTF; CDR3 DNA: TGTGCCAGCAGCCCCAACAGGGGCCCTTATTATGGCTACACCTTC
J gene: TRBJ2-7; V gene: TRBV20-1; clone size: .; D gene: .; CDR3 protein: CSASGVWRATKGGEQYF; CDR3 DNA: TGCAGTGCTAGTGGGGTTTGGCGGGCCACCAAAGGAGGCGAGCAGTACTTC
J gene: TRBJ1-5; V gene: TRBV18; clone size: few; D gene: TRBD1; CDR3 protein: CASSPGTGDNQPQHF; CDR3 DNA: TGTGCCAGCTCACCCGGGACAGGGGATAATCAGCCCCAGCATTTT
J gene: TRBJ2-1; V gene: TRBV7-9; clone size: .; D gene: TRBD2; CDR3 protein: CASSLVLAETSYNEQFF; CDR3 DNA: TGTGCCAGCAGCTTAGTTCTAGCGGAGACCTCCTACAATGAGCAGTTCTTC
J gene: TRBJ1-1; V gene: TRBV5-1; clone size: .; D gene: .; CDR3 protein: CASRKGTEAFF; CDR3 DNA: TGCGCCAGCCGAAAGGGAACTGAAGCTTTCTTT
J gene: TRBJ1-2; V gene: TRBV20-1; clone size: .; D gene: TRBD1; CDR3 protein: CSATKTGGHTF; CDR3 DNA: TGCAGTGCTACAAAGACAGGGGGCCACACCTTC
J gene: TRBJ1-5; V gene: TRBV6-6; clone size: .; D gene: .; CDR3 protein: CASRPAQNQPQHF; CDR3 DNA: TGTGCCAGCAGGCCTGCCCAGAATCAGCCCCAGCATTTT
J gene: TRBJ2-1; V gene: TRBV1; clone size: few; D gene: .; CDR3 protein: CTSSQSGECSYNEQFF; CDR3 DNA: TGCACCAGCAGCCAGAGCGGAGAGTGCTCCTACAATGAGCAGTTCTTC
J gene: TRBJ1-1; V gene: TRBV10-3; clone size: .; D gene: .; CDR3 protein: CAISGRGLTEAFF; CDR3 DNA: TGTGCCATCAGTGGGAGGGGCCTCACTGAAGCTTTCTTT
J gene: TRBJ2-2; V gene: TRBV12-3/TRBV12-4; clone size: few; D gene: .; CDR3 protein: CASSLEVGGELFF; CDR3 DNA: TGTGCCAGCAGTTTAGAGGTTGGCGGGGAGCTGTTTTTT
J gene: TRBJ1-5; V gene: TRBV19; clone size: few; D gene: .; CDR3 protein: CASREVGQPTSNQPQHF; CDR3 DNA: TGTGCCAGTAGAGAGGTCGGACAGCCGACTAGCAATCAGCCCCAGCATTTT
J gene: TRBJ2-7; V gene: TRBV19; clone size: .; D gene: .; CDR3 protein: CASSRNPDSTFDEQYF; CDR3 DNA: TGTGCCAGTAGCCGTAACCCGGACAGTACTTTCGACGAGCAGTACTTC
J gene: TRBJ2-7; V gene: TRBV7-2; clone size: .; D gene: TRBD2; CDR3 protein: CASSRRGTSGSSIDEQYF; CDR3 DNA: TGTGCCAGCAGCCGCAGAGGGACTAGCGGGAGTAGTATCGACGAGCAGTACTTC
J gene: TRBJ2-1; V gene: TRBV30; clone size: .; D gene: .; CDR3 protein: CAWSSRDEQFF; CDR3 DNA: TGTGCCTGGAGTTCTAGGGATGAGCAGTTCTTC
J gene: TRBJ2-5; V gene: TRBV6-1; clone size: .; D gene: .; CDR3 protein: CASSQVHTVPSGTQYF; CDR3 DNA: TGTGCCAGCAGTCAAGTCCACACAGTACCCTCGGGGACCCAGTACTTC
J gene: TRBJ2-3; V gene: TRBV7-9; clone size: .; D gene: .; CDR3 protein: CASSRPRGRAVTDTQYF; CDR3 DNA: TGTGCCAGCAGCCGACCTCGTGGCAGGGCAGTCACAGATACGCAGTATTTT
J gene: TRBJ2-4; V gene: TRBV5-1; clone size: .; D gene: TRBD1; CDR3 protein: CASSLERDSKNIQYF; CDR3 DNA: TGCGCCAGCAGCTTGGAAAGGGACAGTAAAAACATTCAGTACTTC
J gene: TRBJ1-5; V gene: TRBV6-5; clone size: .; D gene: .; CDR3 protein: CASSSPADSNQPQHF; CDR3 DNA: TGTGCCAGCAGCTCCCCGGCAGATAGCAATCAGCCCCAGCATTTT
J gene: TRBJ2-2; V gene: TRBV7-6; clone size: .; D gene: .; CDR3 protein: CASSPMGGRAGKTNTGELFF; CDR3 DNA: TGTGCCAGCAGCCCCATGGGCGGCAGGGCTGGAAAGACGAACACCGGGGAGCTGTTTTTT
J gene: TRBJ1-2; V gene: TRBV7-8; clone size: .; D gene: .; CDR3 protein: CASSSRGGANYGYTF; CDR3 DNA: TGTGCCAGCAGCTCGCGCGGAGGGGCTAACTATGGCTACACCTTC
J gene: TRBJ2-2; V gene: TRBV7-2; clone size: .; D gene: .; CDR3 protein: CASSLEGGGELFF; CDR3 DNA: TGTGCCAGCAGCTTAGAGGGCGGCGGGGAGCTGTTTTTT
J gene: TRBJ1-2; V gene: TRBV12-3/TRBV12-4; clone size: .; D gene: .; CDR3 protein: CASRLAGAAGYTF; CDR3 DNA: TGTGCCAGCAGGCTGGCGGGGGCGGCGGGCTACACCTTC
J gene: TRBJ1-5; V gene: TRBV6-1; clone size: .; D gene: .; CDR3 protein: CASSEAAVNQPQHF; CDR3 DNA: TGTGCCAGCAGTGAAGCTGCAGTGAATCAGCCCCAGCATTTT
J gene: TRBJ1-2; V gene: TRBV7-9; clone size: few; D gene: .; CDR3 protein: CASSRGEGDYGYTF; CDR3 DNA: TGTGCCAGCAGCCGAGGAGAGGGAGACTATGGCTACACCTTC
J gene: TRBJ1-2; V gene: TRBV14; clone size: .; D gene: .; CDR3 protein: CASSQGLGDGYTF; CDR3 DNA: TGTGCCAGCAGCCAAGGACTCGGGGATGGCTACACCTTC
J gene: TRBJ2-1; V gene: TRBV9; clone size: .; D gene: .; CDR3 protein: CASSPGALAEQFF; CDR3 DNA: TGTGCCAGCAGCCCCGGAGCCCTAGCTGAGCAGTTCTTC
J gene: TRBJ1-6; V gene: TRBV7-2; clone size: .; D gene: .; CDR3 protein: CASSTDGYNSPLHF; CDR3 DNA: TGTGCCAGCAGCACGGACGGGTATAATTCACCCCTCCACTTT
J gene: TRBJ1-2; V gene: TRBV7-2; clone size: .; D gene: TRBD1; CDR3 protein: CASRNRGIRQFTF; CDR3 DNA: TGTGCCAGCAGAAACAGGGGGATCAGGCAGTTCACCTTC
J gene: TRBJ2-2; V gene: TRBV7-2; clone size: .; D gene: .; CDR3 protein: CASSPAGGENTGELFF; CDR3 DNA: TGTGCCAGCAGCCCGGCGGGTGGGGAGAACACCGGGGAGCTGTTTTTT
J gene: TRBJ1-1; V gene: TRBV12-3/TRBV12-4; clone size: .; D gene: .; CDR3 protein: CASSASGSEAFF; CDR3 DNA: TGTGCCAGCAGTGCTTCCGGATCGGAAGCTTTCTTT
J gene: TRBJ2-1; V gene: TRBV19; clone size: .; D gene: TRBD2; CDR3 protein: CASSIQLAGGYNEQFF; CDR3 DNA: TGTGCCAGTAGTATACAGCTAGCGGGGGGGTACAATGAGCAGTTCTTC
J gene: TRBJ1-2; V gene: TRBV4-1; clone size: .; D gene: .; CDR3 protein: CASSQVVLQGSNYGYTF; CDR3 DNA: TGCGCCAGCAGCCAGGTAGTACTACAGGGAAGCAACTATGGCTACACCTTC
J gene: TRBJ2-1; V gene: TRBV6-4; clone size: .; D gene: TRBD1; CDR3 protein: CASSTSTGRITNEQFF; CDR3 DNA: TGTGCCAGCAGTACATCGACAGGGAGAATTACAAATGAGCAGTTCTTC
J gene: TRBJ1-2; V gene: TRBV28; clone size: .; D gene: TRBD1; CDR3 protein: CASSPGQAVGGYTF; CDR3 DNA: TGTGCCAGCAGTCCGGGACAGGCCGTAGGTGGCTACACCTTC
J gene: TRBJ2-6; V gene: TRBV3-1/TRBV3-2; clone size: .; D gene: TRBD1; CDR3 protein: CASSPDRVSGANVLTF; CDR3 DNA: TGTGCCAGCAGCCCCGACAGGGTATCTGGGGCCAACGTCCTGACTTTC
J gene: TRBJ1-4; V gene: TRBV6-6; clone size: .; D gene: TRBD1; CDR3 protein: CASSSDRSNEKLFF; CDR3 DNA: TGTGCCAGCAGTTCGGACAGGTCCAATGAAAAACTGTTTTTT
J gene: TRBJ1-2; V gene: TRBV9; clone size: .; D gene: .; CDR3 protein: CASRRALTNYGYTF; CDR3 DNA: TGTGCCAGCAGGAGGGCCCTCACTAACTATGGCTACACCTTC
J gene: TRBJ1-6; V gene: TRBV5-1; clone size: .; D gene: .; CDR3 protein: CASSLGSGTASPLHF; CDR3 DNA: TGCGCCAGCAGCTTGGGGAGCGGTACGGCTTCACCCCTCCACTTT
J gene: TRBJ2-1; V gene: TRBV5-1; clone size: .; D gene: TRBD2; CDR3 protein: CASSQLAGAYNEQFF; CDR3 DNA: TGCGCCAGCAGCCAACTAGCGGGGGCTTACAATGAGCAGTTCTTC
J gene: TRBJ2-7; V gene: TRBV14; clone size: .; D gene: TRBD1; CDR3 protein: CASSQDRRTGEYEQYF; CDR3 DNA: TGTGCCAGCAGCCAAGATAGGCGGACAGGGGAATACGAGCAGTACTTC
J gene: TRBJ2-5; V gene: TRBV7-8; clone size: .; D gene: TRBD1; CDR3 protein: CASTHGQGRETQYF; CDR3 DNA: TGTGCCAGCACCCATGGACAGGGTCGTGAGACCCAGTACTTC
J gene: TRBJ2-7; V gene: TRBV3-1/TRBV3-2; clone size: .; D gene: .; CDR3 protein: CASSLSSGGAYEQYF; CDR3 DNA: TGTGCCAGCAGCCTTTCTTCCGGGGGTGCCTACGAGCAGTACTTC
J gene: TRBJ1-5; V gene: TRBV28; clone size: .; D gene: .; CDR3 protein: CASRQMGGRANQPQHF; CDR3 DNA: TGTGCCAGCAGACAAATGGGAGGGAGGGCCAATCAGCCCCAGCATTTT
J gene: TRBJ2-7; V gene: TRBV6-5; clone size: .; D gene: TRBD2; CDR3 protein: CASSSLTSGYEQYF; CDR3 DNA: TGTGCCAGCAGTTCCCTGACTAGCGGATACGAGCAGTACTTC
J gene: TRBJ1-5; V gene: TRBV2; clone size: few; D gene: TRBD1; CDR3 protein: CASRRQGQGNQPQHF; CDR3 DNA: TGTGCCAGCAGACGACAGGGGCAGGGCAATCAGCCCCAGCATTTT
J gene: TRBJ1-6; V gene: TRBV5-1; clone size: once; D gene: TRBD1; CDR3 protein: CASSLGDRGGSPLHF; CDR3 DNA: TGCGCCAGCAGCTTGGGGGACAGGGGGGGGTCACCCCTCCACTTT